The next 20 T cell receptor beta chains were all read from a single sample in a study of blood T cell repertoires in COVID-19. Method: immunoSEQ multiplex PCR; TCRdb's copy keeps in-frame clones and lacks some. This table holds roughly 100,000 clones, about 82% found once. Material: peripheral blood. The receptor source for this set is a human donor in a cohort sampled during active COVID-19.

V gene TRBV27 combines with J gene TRBJ2-1, with D perhaps matching TRBD2 (5 bases). Germline V gene lookup returns CDR1 MNHEY and CDR2 SMNVEV (reference sequence). V shed 8 bases and J shed 2 bases, with 13 bases lying between them. There are 14 residues in the CDR3. CDR3 in DNA: TGTGCCAGCTCATTGGGCGGGCCCTACAATGAGCAGTTCTTC. This encodes CASSLGGPYNEQFF.

CDR3 bases: TGCGCCAGCAGCTTGAGGACTAGCGGGAGGGCCCTCGGGGCGGCTACGCAGTATTTT. It is translated as CASSLRTSGRALGAATQYF. This sequence joins TRBV5-1 and TRBJ2-3; TRBD2 matches 15 bases. This CDR3 has 19 residues. From germline, CDR1 is SGHRS and CDR2 YFSETQ. V lost 1 base, J lost 8 bases, and 14 bases stayed unmatched.

The gene calls are TRBV4-3 and TRBJ2-6; 7 bases fit TRBD1. V gave up 1 base and J gave up 4 bases; unmatched junction bases: 7. The CDR3 has 17 residues. Germline lookup yields CDR1 LGHNA and CDR2 YSLEER. CDR3 sequence reads: CASSQVSTGPGANVLTF. The DNA of the CDR3 is TGCGCCAGCAGCCAAGTATCGACAGGGCCCGGGGCCAACGTCCTGACTTTC.

This chain joins TRBV4-3 and TRBJ1-4; D is unresolved. Germline V gives CDR1 LGHNA, CDR2 YSLEER. The ends were cut back, 6 bases at V and 6 bases at J, with 14 bases in the middle. This CDR3 contains 14 residues. The CDR3 reads CASSLWAGDEKLFF. In nucleotides, the CDR3 is TGCGCCAGCAGTCTCTGGGCCGGGGATGAAAAACTGTTTTTT.

The J gene is TRBJ2-1, the V gene TRBV3-1 (or the pseudogene TRBV3-2); TRBD1 is a possible D gene (5 bases). The V end was cut by 4 bases, the J end by 7 bases, with 11 bases between. CDR3 size: 13 residues. Germline loops: CDR1 LGHDT, CDR2 YNNKEL (reference sequence). The DNA for the CDR3 is TGTGCCAGCAGCCCCGCAGGGTTAAATGAGCAGTTCTTC. This sequence encodes CASSPAGLNEQFF.

DNA for the CDR3: TGTGCCAGCAGTCCCGGGACTAGCGGCAGCAGCGAGACCCAGTACTTC. This codes for CASSPGTSGSSETQYF. The gene calls are TRBV28 and TRBJ2-5; 11 bases map to TRBD2. The V and J ends lost 5 bases and 5 bases, in that order; junction bases with no gene match: 10. Looked up from germline, CDR1 is MDHEN and CDR2 is SYDVKM. CDR3 size: 16 residues.

This chain links TRBV5-8 with TRBJ1-1, with a tentative D call TRBD1 (5 bases). The CDR3 has 12 amino acids. Germline V gene sequence: CDR1 SGHTS, CDR2 YDEGEE. V was shortened by 5 bases and J by 6 bases, with 11 bases between the two germline ends. The CDR3 loop is CASSRGGAEAFF. The CDR3 nucleotides are TGTGCCAGCAGTCGGGGGGGGGCTGAAGCTTTCTTT.

As DNA, the CDR3 is TGTGCCAGCAGCCGAGAAACTAGCGGGGGTTACAATGAGCAGTTCTTC. Translation: CASSRETSGGYNEQFF. The chain has TRBV7-8 and TRBJ2-1; 11 positions agree with TRBD2. CDR3 size: 16 residues. V trimming: 5 bases; J trimming: 4 bases; junction bases outside the gene matches: 7. CDR1 and CDR2 (germline): SGHVS, FQNEAQ.

The chain is built from TRBV5-1 and TRBJ1-1, with 9 positions matching TRBD1. CDR1 is SGHRS and CDR2 is YFSETQ in the germline V gene. This CDR3 is built from 17 residues. V shed 4 bases and J 5 bases; nucleotides not matched to a gene: 15. CDR3 DNA: TGCGCCAGCAGCGAAGCCGGGGACAGGGCGGGGAAAACTGAAGCTTTCTTT. Protein: CASSEAGDRAGKTEAFF.

V is TRBV5-4 and J is TRBJ2-3, with 10 bases identical to TRBD2. V shed 0 bases, J shed 4 bases, and the junction held 2 bases outside the gene matches. CDR1 is SGHNT, CDR2 YYREEE, per germline (reference sequence). This CDR3 spans 15 amino acids. For the CDR3, the DNA is TGTGCCAGCAGCTTGGACGGGACTAGCGCAGATACGCAGTATTTT. Protein sequence: CASSLDGTSADTQYF.

The V call is TRBV6-5, the J call TRBJ2-4, with 7 bases that match TRBD1. Trimming took 4 bases from V and 7 from J; bases not matched to a gene: 10. The CDR3 runs to 15 residues. Per the germline V gene, CDR1 is MNHEY and CDR2 is SVGAGI. CDR3 DNA sequence: TGTGCCAGCAGTTCTCCCCATATACAGGGGAACATTCAGTACTTC. Translating gives CASSSPHIQGNIQYF.

This rearrangement joins TRBV5-8 to TRBJ2-7; D is unclear. V shed 0 bases and J shed 2 bases, with 12 bases lying between them. This CDR3 is 15 amino acids long. Germline values: CDR1 SGHTS, CDR2 YDEGEE. CDR3: CASSLAWQDAYEQYF. CDR3 in DNA: TGTGCCAGCAGCTTGGCCTGGCAGGATGCCTACGAGCAGTACTTC.

The chain has TRBV4-1 and TRBJ1-1; D perhaps matches TRBD1 (6 bases). The CDR3 is 13 amino acids. CDR1 is MGHRA and CDR2 is YSYEKL in the germline V gene. Trimming pared 3 bases from V and 1 base from J, leaving 6 bases between. CDR3 coding DNA: TGCGCCAGCAGCCAGACAGGGAACACTGAAGCTTTCTTT. This translates into CASSQTGNTEAFF.

The rearrangement joins TRBV6-6 to TRBJ1-5, with 7 bases identical to TRBD1. Trimming at V came to 5 bases and at J to 5 bases, leaving 9 bases not matched to a gene. Germline CDR1 MNHNY, CDR2 SVGAGI (reference sequence). The CDR3 sequence is 15 residues long. The chain's CDR3 is CASSKRQGVDQPQHF. DNA for the CDR3: TGTGCCAGCAGTAAGCGACAGGGAGTTGATCAGCCCCAGCATTTT.

This chain links TRBV5-1 with TRBJ2-5; D perhaps matches TRBD2 (7 bases). V was cut by 2 bases and J by 1 base, with 15 bases left in between. CDR1 and CDR2 from the germline V gene are SGHRS and YFSETQ. This CDR3 is 16 amino acids long. The CDR3 sequence: CASSLGVGGGQETQYF. The CDR3 DNA sequence: TGCGCCAGCAGCTTAGGCGTAGGGGGGGGCCAAGAGACCCAGTACTTC. Supplemented by reference TRBV5-1 and TRBJ2-5, the full variable domain reads KAGVTQTPRYLIKTRGQQVTLSCSPISGHRSVSWYQQTPGQGLQFLFEYFSETQRNKGNFPGRFSGRQFSNSRSEMNVSTLELGDSALYLCASSLGVGGGQETQYFGPGTRLLVL.

The rearrangement joins TRBV9 to TRBJ2-2, with D perhaps TRBD1 (8 bases). Germline lookup yields CDR1 SGDLS and CDR2 YYNGEE. The V end lost 4 bases, the J end lost 0 bases, and 13 bases lay between the germline ends. The CDR3 loop spans 16 amino acids. This chain's CDR3 is CASSLTGGANTGELFF. CDR3 DNA: TGTGCCAGCAGCCTAACAGGGGGGGCGAACACCGGGGAGCTGTTTTTT.

This CDR3 reads CARMIPTSGRVSYEQYF. The CDR3 DNA sequence: TGTGCCAGAATGATCCCAACTAGCGGGAGGGTTAGCTACGAGCAGTACTTC. J is TRBJ2-7 and V is TRBV19; 13 bases are a match to TRBD2. The CDR3 extends over 17 amino acids. V trimming: 9 bases; J trimming: 3 bases; junction bases outside the gene matches: 14. Per germline, CDR1 LNHDA and CDR2 SQIVND (reference sequence).

This chain uses TRBV4-1 with TRBJ2-2; D not resolved. The CDR3 is 16 residues long. Germline loops: CDR1 MGHRA, CDR2 YSYEKL. V shed 8 bases and J shed 0 bases, with 16 bases lying between them. The chain's CDR3 is CASLPGASTNTGELFF. CDR3 nucleotide sequence: TGCGCCAGCCTCCCCGGAGCGAGTACGAACACCGGGGAGCTGTTTTTT.

The genes are TRBV18 and TRBJ2-3; 14 nucleotides match TRBD2. Per germline, CDR1 KGHSH and CDR2 LQKENI. The CDR3 loop spans 16 amino acids. V was clipped by 4 bases and J by 6 bases; unmatched bases: 6. The CDR3 spells CASSLGLAGGSDTQYF. CDR3 sequence (DNA): TGTGCCAGCTCACTAGGACTAGCGGGAGGCTCCGATACGCAGTATTTT. Full variable domain (remainder filled in from reference TRBV18 and TRBJ2-3): NAGVMQNPRHLVRRRGQEARLRCSPMKGHSHVYWYRQLPEEGLKFMVYLQKENIIDESGMPKERFSAEFPKEGPSILRIQQVVRGDSAAYFCASSLGLAGGSDTQYFGPGTRLTVL.

This sequence joins TRBV6-6 and TRBJ2-7, with D perhaps TRBD2 (6 bases). The germline CDR1 and CDR2 sequences are MNHNY and SVGAGI (reference sequence). V lost 7 bases, J lost 2 bases, and 18 bases lay in between. The CDR3 has 15 residues. In DNA, the CDR3 is TGTGCCAGCACGGCATCTACGGGAGAAACCTACGAGCAGTACTTC. The encoded protein is CASTASTGETYEQYF.